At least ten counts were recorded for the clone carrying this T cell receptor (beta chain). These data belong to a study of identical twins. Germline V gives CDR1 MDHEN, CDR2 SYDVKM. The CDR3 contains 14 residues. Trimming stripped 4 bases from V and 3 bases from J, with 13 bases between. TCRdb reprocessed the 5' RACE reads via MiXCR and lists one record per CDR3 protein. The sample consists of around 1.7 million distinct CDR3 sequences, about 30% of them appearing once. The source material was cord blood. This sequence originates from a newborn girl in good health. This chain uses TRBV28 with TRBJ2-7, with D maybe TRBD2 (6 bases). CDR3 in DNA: TGTGCCAGCAGTTCCCAGGGAGCGGGCTACGAGCAGTACTTC. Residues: CASSSQGAGYEQYF.